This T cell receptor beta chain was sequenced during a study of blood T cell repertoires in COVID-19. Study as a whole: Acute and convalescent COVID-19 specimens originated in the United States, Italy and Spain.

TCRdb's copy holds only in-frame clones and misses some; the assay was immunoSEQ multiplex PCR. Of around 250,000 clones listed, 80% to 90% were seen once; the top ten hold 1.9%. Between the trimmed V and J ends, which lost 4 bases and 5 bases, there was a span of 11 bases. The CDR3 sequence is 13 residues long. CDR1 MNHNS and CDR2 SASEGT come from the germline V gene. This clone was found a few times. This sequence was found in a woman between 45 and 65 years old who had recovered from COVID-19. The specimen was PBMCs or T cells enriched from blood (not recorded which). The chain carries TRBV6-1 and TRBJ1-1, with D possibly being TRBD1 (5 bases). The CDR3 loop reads CASSAARQTEAFF. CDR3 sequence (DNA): TGTGCCAGCAGTGCAGCCCGACAGACTGAAGCTTTCTTT.